Presented here are 23 T cell receptor beta chains from one specimen sequenced in a study of blood T cell repertoires in COVID-19 (dated by TCRdb to about 2020). The library was built by means of the immunoSEQ multiplex PCR assay. TCRdb took this table from immuneACCESS and kept in-frame rearrangements with V and J called. Such tables lack part of the clones; where checked against another copy, unresolved V genes explain under half of the gap, and the rest is unexplained. The sample includes under 250,000 clones, with about 86% observed a single time. The ten largest clones take up 2.3% of the sample. Input material: peripheral blood. The receptors shown here come from a woman aged 55-70 years with acute or convalescent COVID-19.

The chain combines TRBV7-2 with TRBJ2-7, with TRBD2 matching 10 bases. The V gene's germline CDR1 is SGHTA and CDR2 FQGNSA. CDR3 length: 15 amino acids. V gave up 4 bases and J gave up 4 bases; unmatched junction bases: 7. CDR3 loop: CASSSAGGPQYEQYF. The CDR3 coding sequence is TGTGCCAGCAGCTCAGCGGGGGGGCCGCAATACGAGCAGTACTTC.

The rearrangement uses TRBV4-1 and TRBJ1-1, with 10 bases fitting TRBD1. V was pared by 4 bases and J by 3 bases, with 8 bases of the junction left unmatched. From germline, CDR1 is MGHRA and CDR2 YSYEKL. The CDR3 contains 16 residues. The CDR3 sequence: CASSRGTGATDTEAFF. CDR3 bases: TGCGCCAGCAGCCGAGGGACAGGGGCGACGGACACTGAAGCTTTCTTT.

V gene TRBV28 combines with J gene TRBJ1-2, with a tentative D call TRBD1 (6 bases). This CDR3 has 12 residues. The germline V gene has CDR1 MDHEN and CDR2 SYDVKM. Trimming took 5 bases from V and 8 from J, leaving 12 bases between them. The CDR3 sequence: CASSAQGQGYTF. CDR3 coding DNA: TGTGCCAGCAGTGCCCAGGGGCAAGGCTACACCTTC.

The V gene is TRBV6-5, the J gene TRBJ1-1; D is possibly TRBD1 (6 bases). This CDR3 region has 15 residues. Trimming took off 6 bases at V and 0 bases at J, with 14 bases between the two ends. Germline lookup yields CDR1 MNHEY and CDR2 SVGAGI. CDR3 protein: CASRDTGFLNTEAFF. Here the CDR3 DNA reads TGTGCCAGCAGAGACACAGGGTTCCTGAACACTGAAGCTTTCTTT.

The DNA of the CDR3 is TGCAGCACTCTCGGGGGGGCCGATGGCTACACCTTC. This encodes CSTLGGADGYTF. The J gene is TRBJ1-2, the V gene TRBV29-1, with D tentatively TRBD1 (6 bases). In germline, CDR1 is SQVTM, CDR2 ANQGSEA. The CDR3 consists of 12 residues. V dropped 8 bases and J dropped 6 bases, with 16 bases sitting between them. Full variable domain (remainder filled in from reference TRBV29-1 and TRBJ1-2): SAVISQKPSRDICQRGTSLTIQCQVDSQVTMMFWYRQQPGQSLTLIATANQGSEATYESGFVIDKFPISRPNLTFSTLTVSNMSPEDSSIYLCSTLGGADGYTFGSGTRLTVV.

This chain links TRBV19 with TRBJ1-1, with TRBD1 matching 9 bases. This CDR3 is 18 amino acids long. Germline values: CDR1 LNHDA, CDR2 SQIVND (reference sequence). The V segment lost 7 bases and the J segment 2 bases; nucleotides outside the gene matches: 17. The CDR3 loop reads CASTPRVWDRVINTEAFF. CDR3 nucleotide sequence: TGTGCCAGTACCCCTCGGGTGTGGGACAGGGTGATTAACACTGAAGCTTTCTTT.

This clone was recorded a few times. V is TRBV4-3 and J is TRBJ2-7; 9 nucleotides agree with TRBD1. The germline CDR1 and CDR2 sequences are LGHNA and YSLEER. Trimming took 4 bases from V and 4 from J; bases not matched to a gene: 8. The CDR3 runs to 15 residues. CDR3 loop: CASSRLTGGVYEQYF. The CDR3 nucleotides read TGCGCCAGCAGCCGACTGACAGGGGGGGTGTACGAGCAGTACTTC.

A single count supports this clone. Here the CDR3 reads CAWSPRGGFYEQYF. Here the CDR3 DNA reads TGTGCCTGGAGTCCGCGGGGGGGCTTCTACGAGCAGTACTTC. The chain employs TRBV30 and TRBJ2-7; 9 nucleotides align to TRBD2. Germline lookup yields CDR1 GTSNPN and CDR2 SVGIG (reference sequence). Trimming cost V 2 bases and J 3 bases; bases outside gene matches: 5. The CDR3 is 14 residues long.

The CDR3 sequence: CASSEGTSGFYEQYF. The DNA for the CDR3 is TGCGCCAGCAGCGAAGGGACTAGCGGATTCTACGAGCAGTACTTC. The chain has TRBV5-1 and TRBJ2-7; 11 nucleotides match TRBD2. Losses at the gene ends were 4 bases for V and 3 bases for J; bases not matched to a gene: 6. Germline values: CDR1 SGHRS, CDR2 YFSETQ. The CDR3 loop spans 15 amino acids.

The V call is TRBV3-1 (or the pseudogene TRBV3-2), the J call TRBJ2-1; 11 nucleotides agree with TRBD2. Germline assignment: CDR1 LGHDT and CDR2 YNNKEL (reference sequence). Trimming removed 0 bases from V and 3 bases from J; junction bases left unmatched: 10. The CDR3 has 19 residues. The CDR3 nucleotides are TGTGCCAGCAGCCAAGATGTTCCTAGCGGGGGGACTTACTACAATGAGCAGTTCTTC. This sequence encodes CASSQDVPSGGTYYNEQFF.

This chain connects TRBV9 to TRBJ2-3, with D perhaps matching TRBD2 (6 bases). Germline V gene lookup returns CDR1 SGDLS and CDR2 YYNGEE. V lost 6 bases and J lost 0, with 14 bases in between. This CDR3 contains 15 residues. The CDR3 sequence: CASTEGGASTDTQYF. The DNA of the CDR3 is TGTGCCAGCACCGAGGGCGGGGCAAGCACAGATACGCAGTATTTT.

V usage is TRBV12-3 or TRBV12-4 and J usage is TRBJ2-7, with D perhaps matching TRBD2 (5 bases). The CDR3 loop spans 12 amino acids. V gave up 5 bases and J gave up 5 bases, with 10 bases separating them. This CDR3 reads CASSTIGDEQYF. CDR3 DNA sequence: TGTGCCAGCAGTACAATCGGGGACGAGCAGTACTTC.

The chain joins TRBV28 to TRBJ2-7; TRBD1 matches 11 bases. Germline-derived CDR1 and CDR2 are MDHEN and SYDVKM. There are 16 residues in the CDR3. J gave up 5 bases and V 5 bases, and 11 bases lay outside the gene matches. CDR3 loop: CASSPYYRTGGHEQYF. The CDR3 region has the DNA TGTGCCAGCAGTCCCTATTACCGGACAGGGGGCCACGAGCAGTACTTC.

This clone was recorded many times. The V gene is TRBV6-2 or TRBV6-3, the J gene TRBJ1-1; D unclear. Germline V gene data show CDR1 as MNHEY and CDR2 as SVGEGT. This CDR3 is 14 amino acids long. V lost 5 bases and J 1 base, leaving 11 bases between the germline ends. This chain's CDR3 is CASSGVGRNTEAFF. In nucleotides, the CDR3 is TGTGCCAGCAGTGGAGTCGGGAGGAACACTGAAGCTTTCTTT.

This chain connects TRBV29-1 to TRBJ2-7, with TRBD1 identical over 7 bases. This CDR3 comprises 12 residues. Trimming removed 6 bases from V and 4 bases from J; junction bases left unmatched: 6. CDR1 SQVTM and CDR2 ANQGSEA come from the germline V gene. The CDR3 loop is CSVRTGQYEQYF. Written as DNA, the CDR3 is TGCAGCGTCAGGACAGGACAATACGAGCAGTACTTC.

This sequence joins TRBV21-1 and TRBJ1-3; the table's TRBD1 call for D was not verified on the DNA. TRBV21-1 is a recognized pseudogene. This CDR3 is built from 16 residues. In DNA, the CDR3 is TGTGCCAGCAGCGGGGGAACAGGGCGGTCTGGAAACACCATATATTTT. It specifies CASSGGTGRSGNTIYF.

The chain uses TRBV21-1 and TRBJ1-3; the table's D call of TRBD1 was not tested on the DNA. TRBV21-1 constitutes a pseudogene. The CDR3 loop spans 16 amino acids. Here the CDR3 DNA reads TGTGCCAGCAGCAAAGAACAGGGGTACTCTGGAAACACCATATATTTT. It codes for CASSKEQGYSGNTIYF.

J is TRBJ2-1 and V is TRBV4-3; D possibly corresponds to TRBD2 (6 bases). The CDR3 is 14 residues long. Germline V CDR1 and CDR2: LGHNA, YSLEER. V shed 5 bases and J shed 5 bases, with 13 bases lying between them. CDR3 sequence (DNA): TGCGCCAGCAGCTCAGCGGGCAAGCACAATGAGCAGTTCTTC. Residues: CASSSAGKHNEQFF.

The chain combines TRBV15 with TRBJ1-4; TRBD1 is a possible D gene (6 bases). V was clipped by 0 bases and J by 5 bases, with 13 bases between them. This CDR3 contains 16 residues. Germline loops: CDR1 LNHNV, CDR2 YYDKDF (reference sequence). The CDR3 spells CATSRDRGDKNEKLFF. The CDR3 coding sequence is TGTGCCACCAGCAGAGATCGGGGGGACAAGAATGAAAAACTGTTTTTT.

In its sample, this clone was seen once. CDR3 amino acids: CASSQEYERGTQYF. As DNA, the CDR3 is TGTGCCAGCAGCCAAGAGTATGAGCGGGGTACGCAGTATTTT. V gene TRBV3-1 (or the pseudogene TRBV3-2) combines with J gene TRBJ2-3; 7 bases are shared with TRBD2. Germline CDR1 and CDR2: LGHDT and YNNKEL (reference sequence). This CDR3 has 14 residues. After removal of 0 bases from V and 8 bases from J, the junction contained 5 bases not matched to a gene.

The chain is built from TRBV6-5 and TRBJ2-1; 9 nucleotides align to TRBD2. The ends lost 4 bases at V and 5 bases at J; junction bases unmatched: 6. In germline, CDR1 is MNHEY, CDR2 SVGAGI. The CDR3 extends over 15 amino acids. CDR3 region: CASSFVSSGDNEQFF. CDR3 DNA sequence: TGTGCCAGCAGTTTCGTGTCTAGCGGGGACAATGAGCAGTTCTTC.

This rearrangement joins TRBV5-4 to TRBJ2-2, with D uncertain. V dropped 0 bases and J dropped 0 bases, with 6 bases sitting between them. Germline V CDR1 and CDR2: SGHNT, YYREEE (reference sequence). The CDR3 totals 15 residues. The CDR3 protein is CASSLGGANTGELFF. The CDR3 nucleotides read TGTGCCAGCAGCTTGGGAGGAGCGAACACCGGGGAGCTGTTTTTT.

J is TRBJ1-2 and V is TRBV6-5; TRBD1 agrees at 9 bases. With V trimmed by 6 bases and J by 12 bases, 14 bases remained unmatched. The V gene's germline CDR1 is MNHEY and CDR2 SVGAGI. The CDR3 covers 14 residues. CDR3 DNA: TGTGCCAGCAGGGATAGGGGACAGGGTGAAAAGGACACCTTC. Residues: CASRDRGQGEKDTF.